A single sample is the source of the 4 T cell receptor beta chains below, sequenced in a study of CD8 T cells in ankylosing spondylitis. MiXCR was run by TCRdb on the 5' RACE reads, yielding one entry per CDR3 protein. The profile shows about 9,000 distinct CDR3 sequences, roughly 3.9% of them singletons. Specimen: blood, either unsorted or a sorted T cell fraction (not recorded which). The source is a female donor with ankylosing spondylitis or in good health (not recorded which).

This chain uses TRBV9 with TRBJ2-3, with TRBD2 identical over 13 bases. CDR1 is SGDLS, CDR2 YYNGEE, per germline. CDR3 length equals 17 residues. Losses at the gene ends were 4 bases for V and 4 bases for J; bases not matched to a gene: 9. CDR3 sequence (DNA): TGTGCCAGCAGCTCCACTAGCGGGGGGGGGCTCTCAGATACGCAGTATTTT. Translating it yields CASSSTSGGGLSDTQYF.

V is TRBV9 and J is TRBJ2-7, with D perhaps matching TRBD2 (5 bases). V lost 0 bases and J 3 bases, leaving 13 bases between the germline ends. The CDR3 length is 15 residues. Looked up from germline, CDR1 is SGDLS and CDR2 is YYNGEE. CDR3 in amino acids: CASSVVAGPDYEQYF. CDR3 nucleotide sequence: TGTGCCAGCAGCGTAGTGGCGGGCCCGGACTACGAGCAGTACTTC.

The chain links TRBV9 to TRBJ2-7, with 8 bases identical to TRBD1. From germline, CDR1 is SGDLS and CDR2 YYNGEE. V lost 0 bases, J lost 2 bases, and 7 bases stayed unmatched. The CDR3 spans 16 residues. In DNA form, the CDR3 reads TGTGCCAGCAGCGTAGCCGTGACAGGGGATCCCTACGAGCAGTACTTC. It specifies CASSVAVTGDPYEQYF.

This clonotype was seen at least ten times. This CDR3 is CASSVGTSGAQETQYF. CDR3 DNA sequence: TGTGCCAGCAGCGTAGGGACTAGCGGTGCTCAAGAGACCCAGTACTTC. The chain links TRBV9 to TRBJ2-5; TRBD2 matches at 10 bases. This CDR3 region has 16 residues. Germline V gives CDR1 SGDLS, CDR2 YYNGEE. J gave up 2 bases and V 0 bases, and 4 bases lay outside the gene matches.